This is a list of T cell receptor beta chains from one sample in a study of monozygotic twins with inflammatory bowel disease. TCRdb derives one entry per CDR3 protein from the 5' RACE reads, leaving out DNA. Reported are around 370,000 distinct CDR3 sequences; the ten largest clones contain just over 2.5%. Sequenced: blood. Receptors originate from a human donor with ulcerative colitis or Crohn's disease, or a healthy co-twin of an affected twin (not recorded which). CDR3s include the opening cysteine and the closing phenylalanine or tryptophan. Each record gives: CDR3 protein, V gene, J gene.

CASKTPGGPGEQYF	TRBV6-1	TRBJ2-7
CASSSTGGATGELFF	TRBV6-5	TRBJ2-2
CATSRRGMETQYF	TRBV24-1	TRBJ2-5
CASSQGQGTLETQYF	TRBV3-1	TRBJ2-5
CSARTSGGSYTGELFF	TRBV20-1	TRBJ2-2
CASSYSTGTETQYF	TRBV6-5	TRBJ2-5
CASSLGTWGAGDLTDTQYF	TRBV12-3/TRBV12-4	TRBJ2-3
CASSYSGGPEAFF	TRBV6-5	TRBJ1-1
CASSQPGLGGGDTQYF	TRBV4-3	TRBJ2-3
CASSPNRAEVRMTEAFF	TRBV18	TRBJ1-1
CASIIGGAGGELFF	TRBV12-3/TRBV12-4	TRBJ2-2
CASSPTWTGIAKNIQYF	TRBV7-2	TRBJ2-4
CSAAQGWAYNSPLHF	TRBV20-1	TRBJ1-6
CASSLELAASGELFF	TRBV12-3/TRBV12-4	TRBJ2-2
CASSTGGLRNTGELFF	TRBV4-3	TRBJ2-2
CASSLGIGRPLHF	TRBV7-9	TRBJ1-6
CASSQDPGLARNEQFF	TRBV3-1	TRBJ2-1
CASSPPPGQGYSEQFF	TRBV12-3/TRBV12-4	TRBJ2-1
CASSQPTTGYADTQYF	TRBV4-2	TRBJ2-3
CASSEPGTLIGTDTQYF	TRBV25-1	TRBJ2-3
CAWSRVVTEAFF	TRBV30	TRBJ1-1
CASSRFGGRGTDTQYF	TRBV11-2	TRBJ2-3
CASSPADTDTQYF	TRBV5-6	TRBJ2-3
CASSLRRDRVRNQPQHF	TRBV27	TRBJ1-5
CASSPVVAVQETQYF	TRBV9	TRBJ2-5
CSASASGYEQYF	TRBV20-1	TRBJ2-7
CASTPRAGGRTDTQYF	TRBV27	TRBJ2-3
CASSLTGGRYEQYF	TRBV5-1	TRBJ2-7
CASSLDPTGGFFYGYTF	TRBV5-1	TRBJ1-2